This T cell receptor (beta chain) was identified during a study of spatial heterogeneity in lung cancer. Background on the study: Across the raw uncorrected reads, a unique TCR and UMI combination was observed, on average, more than ten times. General observations from the study: More often at tumor resection than at routine follow-up, ubiquitous expanded tumor TCRs were detected in the blood.

V shed 5 bases and J shed 4 bases, with 18 bases lying between them. This CDR3 region has 16 residues. Time point described: sample taken at primary tumor resection. Without sorting, whole RNA was sequenced from tumor, nontumor lung or frozen PBMC. Patients with untreated early-stage non-small cell lung cancer, numbering around 71, were the donors. This clonotype was detected ten times or more. The target antigen is unknown. Each molecule of TCR cDNA was tagged with one unique molecular identifier. TCRdb called the 5' RACE reads again in MiXCR, with one record for every CDR3 protein. The sample consists of 30,000 to 50,000 distinct CDR3 sequences, around 5.8% of them appearing once.

The clonotype originates from a male donor with early-stage non-small cell lung cancer. The sequences come from PBMCs, collected at surgery. This chain uses TRBV12-3 or TRBV12-4 with TRBJ1-3; unclear D gene. This chain's CDR3 is CASSRLRQAEGNTIYF. CDR3 DNA sequence: TGTGCCAGCAGTAGACTAAGGCAGGCCGAAGGAAACACCATATATTTT.